This TCR beta chain was captured in a study of long-term antiretroviral therapy in people with HIV. Study-level findings and limits: Repertoires in HIV (unlike those of controls) had narrower CDR3 length ranges.

J gave up 2 bases and V 7 bases, and 2 bases lay outside the gene matches. The CDR3 covers 14 residues. From germline, CDR1 is SGDLS and CDR2 YYNGEE. Runs used v3.0 of the immunoSEQ assay and were done at survey level. TCRdb's table, derived via immunoSEQ multiplex PCR, lists solely in-frame clones and lacks some. The repertoire holds some 30,000 clones, with roughly 87% as singletons. For this clone: Its antigen is not identified.

The source is a man aged 50-59 years with HIV. The J gene is TRBJ2-3, the V gene TRBV9; 12 nucleotides align to TRBD2. Material: unsorted PBMCs, obtained 2 years after starting antiretroviral therapy. The CDR3 sequence: CASGLAGTTDTQYF. In DNA form, the CDR3 reads TGTGCCAGCGGACTAGCGGGGACCACAGATACGCAGTATTTT.